The T cell receptor (beta chain) described here comes from a study of early T cells in non-severe SARS-CoV-2 infection. This clonotype was counted ten times or more. The antigen is unknown. One junction end does not reproduce the germline sequence, and a read error may be involved. Each CDR3 protein is one row after TCRdb ran MiXCR on the 5' RACE reads. Among roughly 81,000 distinct CDR3 sequences listed, about 12% were seen once. Whole-study findings and limits: The VDJdb matching leaned toward anti-spike CD8 responses and overlooked private and CD4 specificities.

Germline V gene lookup returns CDR1 GTSNPN and CDR2 SVGIG (reference sequence). CDR3 size: 13 residues. The rearrangement links TRBV30 to TRBJ2-7, with 11 bases aligning to TRBD1. Sequenced material: whole blood. This clonotype originated in an adult who was a healthcare worker with PCR-confirmed SARS-CoV-2 infection or an uninfected control (not recorded which). This chain's CDR3 is CAWGVLGQGARNF. CDR3 sequence (DNA): TGTGCCTGGGGAGTACTTGGACAGGGGGCACGGAACTTC.